These T cell receptor beta chains were read from a single sample in a study of monozygotic twins with inflammatory bowel disease. One entry per CDR3 protein, without DNA, is what TCRdb gives after re-calling the 5' RACE reads. This listing includes under 350,000 distinct CDR3 sequences. Material for sequencing was blood. These receptors came from a human donor with ulcerative colitis or Crohn's disease, or a healthy co-twin of an affected twin (not recorded which). Both conserved end residues are part of each CDR3. Each record gives: J gene, V gene, CDR3 protein.

>TRBJ2-1|TRBV5-1
CASSPFQSPSNEQFF
>TRBJ2-5|TRBV7-2
CASSLAGTVKETQYF
>TRBJ2-1|TRBV9
CASSALSGGGNEQFF
>TRBJ1-1|TRBV5-5
CPSSKGQGRTEAFF
>TRBJ2-3|TRBV4-1
CASSQDESIDTQYF
>TRBJ1-3|TRBV12-3/TRBV12-4
CASSSPTSSGNTIYF
>TRBJ2-7|TRBV3-1
CASSHDRGLREQYF
>TRBJ1-1|TRBV5-6
CASSWDALNTEAFF
>TRBJ2-1|TRBV20-1
CSARGLAGELSYNEQFF
>TRBJ2-7|TRBV28
CASSGSGQASYEQYF
>TRBJ2-7|TRBV6-2/TRBV6-3
CASRHGQGGYEQYF
>TRBJ1-5|TRBV2
CAAEVPDRGSQPQHF
>TRBJ2-5|TRBV20-1
CSARGGGGLETQYF
>TRBJ1-5|TRBV6-5
CASSYGRAYQPQHF
>TRBJ1-1|TRBV12-3/TRBV12-4
CASSWGGLGAFF
>TRBJ2-7|TRBV7-9
CASSLEGGGYYEQYF
>TRBJ2-7|TRBV7-9
CASSLLKTGTFDEQYF
>TRBJ1-1|TRBV18
CASSPGAGATEAFF
>TRBJ2-3|TRBV6-2/TRBV6-3
CASGLVIPDTQYF
>TRBJ2-7|TRBV5-1
CASSLARGHYEQYF
>TRBJ2-1|TRBV15
CATSREMDPSYNEQFF
>TRBJ2-7|TRBV27
CASSPGLAGLHEQYF
>TRBJ1-5|TRBV24-1
CATSESGRATKFSNQPQHF
>TRBJ2-1|TRBV12-3/TRBV12-4
CASSTASGVSFF
>TRBJ2-3|TRBV28
CASSLYGGSGRVADTQYF
>TRBJ1-6|TRBV20-1
CSARVTVTYNSPLHF
>TRBJ2-2|TRBV5-1
CASSLRTVPNTGELFF
>TRBJ2-7|TRBV5-5
CASTNPGGVLSYEQYF
>TRBJ2-3|TRBV12-3/TRBV12-4
CASRGQTASTDTQYF
>TRBJ2-2|TRBV2
CASPGYTGELLF
>TRBJ1-6|TRBV12-3/TRBV12-4
CASSFGGQVDSPLHF
>TRBJ1-1|TRBV7-9
CASSLIRGEGPEAFF
>TRBJ1-1|TRBV18
CASSRGTVDTEAFF
>TRBJ2-7|TRBV25-1
CASSHVGTYEQYF
>TRBJ2-2|TRBV5-4
CASRSRIASTGELFF
>TRBJ2-1|TRBV3-1
CASSQEAGGLLNNEQFF
>TRBJ2-1|TRBV5-1
CASSLPRTSGNNEQFF
>TRBJ2-2|TRBV29-1
CSARPTGRTGELFF
>TRBJ2-3|TRBV5-1
CASRTGTGSTDTQYF
>TRBJ2-7|TRBV20-1
CSARDPKQGPLHEQYF
>TRBJ1-3|TRBV7-2
CASSFGTGPGNTIYF
>TRBJ1-1|TRBV6-1
CASRGTGEKAFF
>TRBJ2-7|TRBV5-1
CASSVGQESSYEQYF
>TRBJ1-2|TRBV7-8
CASSPLRIPPSANYGYTF
>TRBJ1-5|TRBV7-8
CASSLGQWDGGPQHF
>TRBJ2-3|TRBV2
CASRQTSGSTDTQYF
>TRBJ2-7|TRBV11-2
CASSLNTATIAGKRSYEQYF
>TRBJ2-1|TRBV9
CASSVASTYNEQFF
>TRBJ2-7|TRBV9
CASSPSPSYEQYF
>TRBJ2-5|TRBV10-2
CASSRKEGVEETQYF
>TRBJ2-7|TRBV6-2/TRBV6-3
CASIISLGEQYF
>TRBJ2-1|TRBV9
CASSGRLAGSSNEQFF
>TRBJ1-3|TRBV18
CASSLNTAGNSGNTIYF
>TRBJ2-1|TRBV5-1
CASSFTSGHSNNEQFF
>TRBJ2-7|TRBV4-3
CASSQAKGHLSYEQYF
>TRBJ1-2|TRBV5-6
CASSWGDSTGRFGYTF
>TRBJ2-5|TRBV7-8
CASSPGPVGTQYF
>TRBJ2-3|TRBV5-1
CASSLAERGASRDTQYF